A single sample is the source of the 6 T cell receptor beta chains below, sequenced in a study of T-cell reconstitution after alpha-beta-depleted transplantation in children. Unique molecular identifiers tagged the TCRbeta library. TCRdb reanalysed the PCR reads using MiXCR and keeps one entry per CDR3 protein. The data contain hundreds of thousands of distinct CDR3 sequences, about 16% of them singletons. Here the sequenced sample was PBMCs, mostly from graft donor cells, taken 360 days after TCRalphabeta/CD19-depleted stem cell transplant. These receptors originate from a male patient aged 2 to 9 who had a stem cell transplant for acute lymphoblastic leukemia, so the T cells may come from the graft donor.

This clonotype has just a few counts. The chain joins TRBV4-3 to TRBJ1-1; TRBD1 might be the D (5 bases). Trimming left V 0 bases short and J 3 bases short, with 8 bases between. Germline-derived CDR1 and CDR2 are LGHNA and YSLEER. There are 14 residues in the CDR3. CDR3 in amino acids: CASSQDMGDTEAFF. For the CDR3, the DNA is TGCGCCAGCAGCCAAGATATGGGGGACACTGAAGCTTTCTTT.

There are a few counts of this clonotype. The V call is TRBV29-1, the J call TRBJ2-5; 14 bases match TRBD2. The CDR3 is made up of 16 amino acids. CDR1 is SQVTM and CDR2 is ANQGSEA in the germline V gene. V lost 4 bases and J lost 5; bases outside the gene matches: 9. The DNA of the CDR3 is TGCAGCGTTGGACTAGCGGGAGGGCCTCCCCGGGAGACCCAGTACTTC. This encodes CSVGLAGGPPRETQYF.

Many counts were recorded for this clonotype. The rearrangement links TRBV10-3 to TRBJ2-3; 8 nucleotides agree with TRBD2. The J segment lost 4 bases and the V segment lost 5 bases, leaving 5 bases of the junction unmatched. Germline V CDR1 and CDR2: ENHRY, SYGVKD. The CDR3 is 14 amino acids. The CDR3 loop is CAISSAGVSDTQYF. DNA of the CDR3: TGTGCCATCAGTTCAGCGGGAGTTTCAGATACGCAGTATTTT.

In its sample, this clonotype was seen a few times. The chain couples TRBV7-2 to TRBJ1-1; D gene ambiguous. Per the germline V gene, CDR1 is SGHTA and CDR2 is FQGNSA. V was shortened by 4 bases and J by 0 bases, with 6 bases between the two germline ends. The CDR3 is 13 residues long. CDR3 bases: TGTGCCAGCAGCTCCTCGATGAACACTGAAGCTTTCTTT. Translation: CASSSSMNTEAFF. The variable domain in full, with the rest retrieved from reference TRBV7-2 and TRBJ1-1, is GAGVSQSPSNKVTEKGKDVELRCDPISGHTALYWYRQSLGQGLEFLIYFQGNSAPDKSGLPSDRFSAERTGGSVSTLTIQRTQQEDSAVYLCASSSSMNTEAFFGQGTRLTVV.

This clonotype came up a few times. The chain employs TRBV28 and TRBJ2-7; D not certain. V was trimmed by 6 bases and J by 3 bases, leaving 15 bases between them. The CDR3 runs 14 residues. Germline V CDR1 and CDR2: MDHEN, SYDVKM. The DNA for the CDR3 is TGTGCCAGCAGCCCAAGAATCCCCCTCTACGAGCAGTACTTC. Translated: CASSPRIPLYEQYF.

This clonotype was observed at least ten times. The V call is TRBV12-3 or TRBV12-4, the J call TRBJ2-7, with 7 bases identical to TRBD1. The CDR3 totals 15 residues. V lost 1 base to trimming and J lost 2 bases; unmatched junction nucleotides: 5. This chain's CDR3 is CASSLGGGLTYEQYF. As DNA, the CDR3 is TGTGCCAGCAGTTTAGGAGGGGGCCTAACCTACGAGCAGTACTTC.